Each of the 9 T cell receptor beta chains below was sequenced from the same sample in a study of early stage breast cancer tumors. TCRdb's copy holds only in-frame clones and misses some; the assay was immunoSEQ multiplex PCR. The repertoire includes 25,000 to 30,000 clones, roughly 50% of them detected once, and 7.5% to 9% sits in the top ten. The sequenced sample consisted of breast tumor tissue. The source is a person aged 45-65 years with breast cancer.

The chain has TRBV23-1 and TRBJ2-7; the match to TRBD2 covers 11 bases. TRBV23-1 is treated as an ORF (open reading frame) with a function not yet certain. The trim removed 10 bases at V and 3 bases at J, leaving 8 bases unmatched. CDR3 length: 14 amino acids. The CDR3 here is CAISGRALHYEQYF. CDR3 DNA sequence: TGCGCCATTAGCGGGAGGGCCCTTCACTACGAGCAGTACTTC.

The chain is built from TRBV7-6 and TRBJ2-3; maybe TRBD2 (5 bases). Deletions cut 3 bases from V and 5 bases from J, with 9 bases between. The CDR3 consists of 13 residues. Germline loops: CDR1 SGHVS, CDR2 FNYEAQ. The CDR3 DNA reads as TGTGCCAGCAGCTTGGTCGGGGTAGATACGCAGTATTTT. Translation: CASSLVGVDTQYF.

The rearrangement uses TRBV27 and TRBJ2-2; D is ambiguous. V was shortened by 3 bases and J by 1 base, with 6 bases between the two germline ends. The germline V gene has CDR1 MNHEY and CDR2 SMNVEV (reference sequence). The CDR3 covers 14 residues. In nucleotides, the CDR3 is TGTGCCAGCAGTTTTGGCGGGAACACCGGGGAGCTGTTTTTT. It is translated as CASSFGGNTGELFF.

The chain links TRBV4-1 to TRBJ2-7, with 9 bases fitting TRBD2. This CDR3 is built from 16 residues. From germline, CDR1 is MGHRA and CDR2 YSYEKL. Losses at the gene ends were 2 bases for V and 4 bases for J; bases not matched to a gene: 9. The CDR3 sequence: CASSQRLIAGVYEQYF. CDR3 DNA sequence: TGCGCCAGCAGCCAAAGGCTGATAGCGGGAGTGTACGAGCAGTACTTC.

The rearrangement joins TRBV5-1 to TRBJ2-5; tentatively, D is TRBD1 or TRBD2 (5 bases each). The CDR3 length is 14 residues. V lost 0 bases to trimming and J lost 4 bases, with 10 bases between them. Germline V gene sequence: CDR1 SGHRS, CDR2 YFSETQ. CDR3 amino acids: CASSLEGPPETQYF. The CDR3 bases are TGCGCCAGCAGCTTGGAGGGACCCCCAGAGACCCAGTACTTC.

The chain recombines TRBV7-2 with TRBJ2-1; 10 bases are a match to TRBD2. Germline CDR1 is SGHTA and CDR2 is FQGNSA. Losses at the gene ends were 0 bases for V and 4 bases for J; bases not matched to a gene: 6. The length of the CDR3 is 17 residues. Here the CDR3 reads CASSLARSSGGYNEQFF. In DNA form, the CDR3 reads TGTGCCAGCAGCTTAGCGCGGTCTAGCGGGGGTTACAATGAGCAGTTCTTC.

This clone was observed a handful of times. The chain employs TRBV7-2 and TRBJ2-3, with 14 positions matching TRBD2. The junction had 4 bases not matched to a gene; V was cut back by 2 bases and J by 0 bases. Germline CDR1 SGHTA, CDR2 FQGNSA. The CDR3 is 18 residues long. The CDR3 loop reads CASSLLRLAGGSTDTQYF. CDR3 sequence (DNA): TGTGCCAGCAGCTTACTAAGACTAGCGGGAGGGAGCACAGATACGCAGTATTTT.

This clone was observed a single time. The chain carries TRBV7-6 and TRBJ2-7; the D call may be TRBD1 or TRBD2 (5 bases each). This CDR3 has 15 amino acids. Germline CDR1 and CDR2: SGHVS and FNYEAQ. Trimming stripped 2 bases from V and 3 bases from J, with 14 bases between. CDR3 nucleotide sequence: TGTGCCAGCAGCTTATCATTCGGGGCCAACTACGAGCAGTACTTC. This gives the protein CASSLSFGANYEQYF.

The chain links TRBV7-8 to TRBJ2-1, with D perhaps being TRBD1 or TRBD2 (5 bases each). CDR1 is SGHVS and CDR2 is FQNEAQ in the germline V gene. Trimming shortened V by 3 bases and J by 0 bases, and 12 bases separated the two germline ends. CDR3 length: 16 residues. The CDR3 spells CASSFREGFSYNEQFF. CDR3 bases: TGTGCCAGCAGCTTCCGCGAGGGGTTCTCCTACAATGAGCAGTTCTTC.